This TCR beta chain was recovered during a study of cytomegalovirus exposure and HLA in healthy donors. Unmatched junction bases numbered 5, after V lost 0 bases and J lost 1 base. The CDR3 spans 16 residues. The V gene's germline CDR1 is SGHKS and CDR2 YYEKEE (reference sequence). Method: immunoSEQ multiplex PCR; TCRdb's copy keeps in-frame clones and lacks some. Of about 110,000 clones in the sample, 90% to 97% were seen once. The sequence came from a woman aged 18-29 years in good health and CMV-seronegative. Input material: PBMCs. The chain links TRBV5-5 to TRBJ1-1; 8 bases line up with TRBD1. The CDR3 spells CASSLGVGQGNTEAFF. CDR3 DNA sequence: TGTGCCAGCAGCTTGGGTGTAGGACAGGGGAACACTGAAGCTTTCTTT.